This T cell receptor beta chain was observed in a study of blood T cell repertoires in COVID-19 (dated by TCRdb to about 2020). General notes on the study: Samples covering the acute and convalescent phases of COVID-19 were provided by collaborators in the United States, Italy and Spain. A de-identified subject ID, COVID-19 status, age in years and sex were almost always included in the sample metadata. A freely available public database, intended as a resource for researchers studying the immune response to SARS-CoV-2, is where the repertoires were released. The prospective study material was composed of cDNA or gDNA derived from T cells, B-cell-depleted T cells, or PBMCs. Where available, HLA class I and class II types were taken from metadata supplied by the sample provider and were not determined by assay-based typing. Subjects who had been exposed to COVID-19, were actively infected with it, or had recovered from it provided the deeply sampled blood TCRbeta repertoires that made up the dataset. The samples were drawn from two sources: the first 160 participants of the ongoing ImmuneRACE study, and fewer than 1,500 subjects contributed by 6 global collaborators.

TCRbeta CDR3 regions were amplified from genomic DNA using the immunoSEQ Assay, a bias-controlled multiplex PCR. On the study's bioinformatics: The number of nucleated cells in each sample was estimated from the amplification of reference gene primers within the assay. Sequence reads were collapsed and filtered to measure the absolute abundance of every unique TCRbeta CDR3 rearrangement. Productive Simpson clonality was computed per sample as the square root of Simpson's diversity index over productive rearrangements. What TCRdb holds here is the immuneACCESS table cut down to in-frame rearrangements. Part of the clones is not present; checked against another copy, under half of the missing clones reflect an unresolved V gene, and the others are unexplained. The DNA was the basis for D and trimming; V, J and clone size are from that table. Here the sample has 300,000 to 450,000 clones; about nine tenths occur a single time. Clones ranked in the top ten supply about 3.9% of the sample.

This clone was seen more than once but under ten times. This receptor's antigen is unknown. It has no much larger one-base neighbor in the sample; base qualities were not kept. Points the paper makes about the study in general: How much clinical and demographic metadata was included differed by source and by participant, and the metadata was provided uncurated.

Trimming at the junction amounts to 0 bases on V and 0 bases on J, and the germline ends lie 5 bases apart. Measured from the cysteine to the phenylalanine, the CDR3 is 14 residues long. Kept here is only the CDR3 DNA, which spans 42 bases and is read in frame from base 1. CDR1 and CDR2 are read off the germline V gene as SGHVS and FQNEAQ. In Seattle, one collaborating source enrolled patients while the infection was active and tracked those patients longitudinally over the course of disease. The collaborating institutions used their own protocols to collect whole blood in K2EDTA tubes. For TCRbeta analysis, collaborators shipped samples as frozen whole blood, isolated PBMCs, or DNA extracted from either of those sample types.

The rearranged chain carries TRBV7-8 and TRBJ1-1, with the identity of the D gene unclear. The sequence derives from a woman aged 60 to 75 with COVID-19, enrolled during active disease. The sample taken for sequencing was peripheral blood. At the DNA level, the sequence is TGTGCCAGCAGCTTAGCGTCAGTGAACACTGAAGCTTTCTTT. Translated, it gives CASSLASVNTEAFF.